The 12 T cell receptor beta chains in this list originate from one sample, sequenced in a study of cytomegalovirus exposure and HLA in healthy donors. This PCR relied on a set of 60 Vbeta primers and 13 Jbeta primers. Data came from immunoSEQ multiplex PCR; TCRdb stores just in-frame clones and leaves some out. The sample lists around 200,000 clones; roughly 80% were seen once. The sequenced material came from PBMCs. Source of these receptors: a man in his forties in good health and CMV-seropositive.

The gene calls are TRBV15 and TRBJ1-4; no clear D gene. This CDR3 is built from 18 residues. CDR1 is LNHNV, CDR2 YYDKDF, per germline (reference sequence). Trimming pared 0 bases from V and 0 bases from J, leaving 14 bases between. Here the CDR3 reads CATSRDVVRIATNEKLFF. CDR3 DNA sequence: TGTGCCACCAGCAGAGATGTGGTGAGGATTGCAACTAATGAAAAACTGTTTTTT.

The CDR3 sequence is CASSPEQGWQETQYF. CDR3 coding DNA: TGTGCCAGCAGTCCCGAACAGGGTTGGCAAGAGACCCAGTACTTC. The chain links TRBV6-5 to TRBJ2-5; tentative D call: TRBD1 (6 bases). Germline assignment: CDR1 MNHEY and CDR2 SVGAGI. The V and J ends lost 5 bases and 2 bases respectively, with 15 bases between them. The CDR3 has 15 residues.

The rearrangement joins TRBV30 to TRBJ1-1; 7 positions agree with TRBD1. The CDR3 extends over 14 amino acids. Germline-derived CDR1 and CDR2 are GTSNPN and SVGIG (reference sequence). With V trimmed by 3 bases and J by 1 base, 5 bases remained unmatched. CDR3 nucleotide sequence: TGTGCCTGGAGCTGGGGACAGACGAACACTGAAGCTTTCTTT. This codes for CAWSWGQTNTEAFF.

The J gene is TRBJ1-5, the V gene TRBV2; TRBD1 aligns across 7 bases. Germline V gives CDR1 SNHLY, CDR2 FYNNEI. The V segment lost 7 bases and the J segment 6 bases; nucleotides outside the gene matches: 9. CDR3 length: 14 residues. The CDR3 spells CASTTQGKGQPQHF. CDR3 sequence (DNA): TGTGCCAGCACCACACAGGGGAAAGGTCAGCCCCAGCATTTT. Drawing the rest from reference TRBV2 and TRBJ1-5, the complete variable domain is EPEVTQTPSHQVTQMGQEVILRCVPISNHLYFYWYRQILGQKVEFLVSFYNNEISEKSEIFDDQFSVERPDGSNFTLKIRSTKLEDSAMYFCASTTQGKGQPQHFGDGTRLSIL.

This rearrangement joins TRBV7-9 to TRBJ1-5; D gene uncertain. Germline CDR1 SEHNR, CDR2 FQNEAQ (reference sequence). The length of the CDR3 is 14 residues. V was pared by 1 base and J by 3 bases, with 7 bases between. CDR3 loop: CASSLGGNNQPQHF. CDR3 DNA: TGTGCCAGCAGCTTAGGAGGGAACAATCAGCCCCAGCATTTT.

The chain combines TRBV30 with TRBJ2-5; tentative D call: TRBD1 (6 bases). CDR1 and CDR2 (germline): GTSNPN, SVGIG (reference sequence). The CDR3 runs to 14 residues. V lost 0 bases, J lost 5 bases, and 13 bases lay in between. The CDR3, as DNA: TGTGCCTGGAGTGTTGGGGGCGCGTCGGAGACCCAGTACTTC. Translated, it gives CAWSVGGASETQYF.

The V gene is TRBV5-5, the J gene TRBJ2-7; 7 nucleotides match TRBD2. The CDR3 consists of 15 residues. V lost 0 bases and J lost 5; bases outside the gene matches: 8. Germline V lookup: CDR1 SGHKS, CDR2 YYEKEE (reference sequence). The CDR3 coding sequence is TGTGCCAGCAGCTTGGAAGGCGGGAGCGGCAACGAGCAGTACTTC. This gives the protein CASSLEGGSGNEQYF.

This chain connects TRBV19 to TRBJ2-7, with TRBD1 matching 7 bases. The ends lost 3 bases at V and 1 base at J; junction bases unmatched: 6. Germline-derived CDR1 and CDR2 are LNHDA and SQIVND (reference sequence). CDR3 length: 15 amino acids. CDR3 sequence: CASSMGDSDSYEQYF. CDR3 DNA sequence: TGTGCCAGTAGTATGGGGGACAGCGATTCCTACGAGCAGTACTTC.

CDR3: CASSRAGTGLSGYTF. The CDR3 nucleotides are TGTGCCAGCAGCCGGGCCGGGACAGGGCTTAGCGGCTACACCTTC. This chain joins TRBV13 and TRBJ1-2; 9 bases map to TRBD1. J was trimmed by 8 bases and V by 5 bases; bases with no gene match: 12. This CDR3 comprises 15 residues. CDR1 is PRHDT and CDR2 is FYEKMQ in the germline V gene (reference sequence).

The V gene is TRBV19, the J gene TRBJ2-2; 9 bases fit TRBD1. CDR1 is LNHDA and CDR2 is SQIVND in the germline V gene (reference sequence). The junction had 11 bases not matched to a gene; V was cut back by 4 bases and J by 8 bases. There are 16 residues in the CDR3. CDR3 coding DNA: TGTGCCAGTAGTACCCGGAGACAGGGGGTCGCAGGGGAGCTGTTTTTT. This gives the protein CASSTRRQGVAGELFF.

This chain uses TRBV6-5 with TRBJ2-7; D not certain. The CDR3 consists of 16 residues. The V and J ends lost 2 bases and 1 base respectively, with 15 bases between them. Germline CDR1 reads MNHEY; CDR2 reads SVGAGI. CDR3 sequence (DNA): TGTGCCAGCAGTTACATAAGACATGGAAGGTCCTACGAGCAGTACTTC. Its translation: CASSYIRHGRSYEQYF.

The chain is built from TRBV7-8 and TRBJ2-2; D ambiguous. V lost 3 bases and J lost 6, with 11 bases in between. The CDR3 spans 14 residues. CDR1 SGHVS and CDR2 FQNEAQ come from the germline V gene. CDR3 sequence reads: CASSFLDPSGELFF. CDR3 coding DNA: TGTGCCAGCAGCTTTCTAGACCCATCCGGGGAGCTGTTTTTT.